Included here is one TCR beta chain sequence, with context. The antigen remains undetermined. The donors, all of them Caucasian adults, lived in Nashville, Tennessee. The data are from a study of shared clonotypes between healthy human individuals. Study conclusions and caveats: The researchers took only blood, and tissue repertoires probably look different. Incompleteness in sorted-subset sequencing, despite large depth, was shown by rarefaction. Around 4.7% was the fraction of naive CD4 clonotypes found shared across four donors.

The length of the CDR3 is 15 residues. Germline CDR1 reads SGHRS; CDR2 reads YFSETQ. V was shortened by 5 bases and J by 0 bases, with 15 bases between the two germline ends. Sequenced by immunoSEQ multiplex PCR; TCRdb stores in-frame clones only, minus some. The sample has about 2.3 million clones, around 93% seen once; the top ten hold about 0.41%. The rearrangement joins TRBV5-1 to TRBJ2-7; no clear D gene. The sample comprised naive CD4+ T cells from PBMCs. Subset defined: CD45RA+ positively selected. The sequence was collected from a man younger than 35 in good health. Some clones in this sample may be carry-over from other donors' samples. This CDR3 reads CASSRGAANSYEQYF. The CDR3 DNA reads as TGCGCCAGCAGTCGAGGCGCGGCCAACTCCTACGAGCAGTACTTC.